Listed below are T cell receptor beta chains from one sample, sequenced in a study of regulatory T cells in long-lasting Graves disease. TCRdb re-derived calls from the multiplex PCR reads in MiXCR, one entry per CDR3 protein. Among 600,000 to 650,000 distinct CDR3 sequences listed, around 17% were seen once. The same specimen was also included in a second study, on T cells in Graves' hyperthyroidism and ophthalmopathy.

The sequenced sample was peripheral blood mononuclear cells (PBMCs), obtained at new diagnosis, from a patient treated with antithyroid drugs. All receptors derive from a woman aged 25-40 years with Graves disease. The CDR3 runs from the conserved cysteine through the conserved F or W. D genes are given only for firm matches. The size field is filled for only some rows; it gives once, few, many or a size class.

d_gene: .; j_gene: TRBJ1-1; abundance: many; v_gene: TRBV2; CDR3nt: TGTGCCAGCAAGAGGGAAATTAACACTGAAGCTTTCTTT; CDR3aa: CASKREINTEAFF
d_gene: TRBD2; j_gene: TRBJ2-2; abundance: .; v_gene: TRBV9; CDR3nt: TGTGCCAGCATCTTAGCGGGAGCAGTGGGCGGGGAGCTGTTTTTT; CDR3aa: CASILAGAVGGELFF
d_gene: .; j_gene: TRBJ1-1; abundance: .; v_gene: TRBV18; CDR3nt: TGTGCCAGCTCACTGGATTGGGACACTGAAGCTTTCTTT; CDR3aa: CASSLDWDTEAFF
d_gene: .; j_gene: TRBJ2-2; abundance: many; v_gene: TRBV7-3; CDR3nt: TGTGCCAGCAGCTTAGTAGGGGCGAACACCGGGGAGCTGTTTTTT; CDR3aa: CASSLVGANTGELFF
d_gene: .; j_gene: TRBJ1-5; abundance: .; v_gene: TRBV19; CDR3nt: TGTGCCAGTAGTAGCAGGACCGAGTATAGCAATCAGCCCCAGCATTTT; CDR3aa: CASSSRTEYSNQPQHF
d_gene: .; j_gene: TRBJ1-4; abundance: .; v_gene: TRBV28; CDR3nt: TGTGCCAGCAGTCGGTGGGCTGCAACTAATGAAAAACTGTTTTTT; CDR3aa: CASSRWAATNEKLFF
d_gene: .; j_gene: TRBJ2-7; abundance: few; v_gene: TRBV20-1; CDR3nt: TGCAGTGCTAGTCCGGGACGGTTCTCCTACGAGCAGTACTTC; CDR3aa: CSASPGRFSYEQYF
d_gene: .; j_gene: TRBJ2-2; abundance: many; v_gene: TRBV12-3/TRBV12-4; CDR3nt: TGTGCCAGCAGTCCTATTTCTGCGTCTGGATCCGGGGAGCTGTTTTTT; CDR3aa: CASSPISASGSGELFF
d_gene: .; j_gene: TRBJ2-7; abundance: few; v_gene: TRBV20-1; CDR3nt: TGCAGTGCTAGCCTGGCGGGCAAGACCTACGAGCAGTACTTC; CDR3aa: CSASLAGKTYEQYF
d_gene: TRBD2; j_gene: TRBJ2-3; abundance: once; v_gene: TRBV16; CDR3nt: TGTGCCAGCAGCCAAGTGGGACTAGCGGGGACCACAGATACGCAGTATTTT; CDR3aa: CASSQVGLAGTTDTQYF
d_gene: .; j_gene: TRBJ2-1; abundance: .; v_gene: TRBV28; CDR3nt: TGTGCCAGCAGTTCGGCGGCAGGGGGGCCCTACGAGCAGTTCTTC; CDR3aa: CASSSAAGGPYEQFF
d_gene: TRBD2; j_gene: TRBJ2-3; abundance: .; v_gene: TRBV28; CDR3nt: TGTGCCAGCAGTTTCGGGCGGGAGGGCACAGATACGCAGTATTTT; CDR3aa: CASSFGREGTDTQYF
d_gene: .; j_gene: TRBJ2-5; abundance: few; v_gene: TRBV6-2/TRBV6-3; CDR3nt: TGTGCCAGCAGTAACTACAGGGAATTGGGTGAGACCCAGTACTTC; CDR3aa: CASSNYRELGETQYF
d_gene: TRBD1; j_gene: TRBJ2-7; abundance: .; v_gene: TRBV27; CDR3nt: TGTGCCAGCAGTTTATCGGGGACAGGATCGGTTGGGCAGTACTTC; CDR3aa: CASSLSGTGSVGQYF
d_gene: .; j_gene: TRBJ1-2; abundance: few; v_gene: TRBV28; CDR3nt: TGTGCCAGCAATGGGCCGACTTACTCCTATGGCTACACCTTC; CDR3aa: CASNGPTYSYGYTF
d_gene: .; j_gene: TRBJ2-5; abundance: many; v_gene: TRBV28; CDR3nt: TGTGCCAGCAGTTTCCGCTACGCCCAAGAGACCCAGTACTTC; CDR3aa: CASSFRYAQETQYF
d_gene: .; j_gene: TRBJ1-3; abundance: .; v_gene: TRBV18; CDR3nt: TGTGCCAGCTCACCACCAATGAAACAGCGGAACACCATATATTTT; CDR3aa: CASSPPMKQRNTIYF
d_gene: TRBD1; j_gene: TRBJ2-1; abundance: many; v_gene: TRBV28; CDR3nt: TGTGCCAGCAGTTTACGATCACCCGACAGGGACAATGAGCAGTTCTTC; CDR3aa: CASSLRSPDRDNEQFF
d_gene: .; j_gene: TRBJ2-5; abundance: many; v_gene: TRBV29-1; CDR3nt: TGCAGCGTTGCCCAGCCAGAGACCCAGTACTTC; CDR3aa: CSVAQPETQYF
d_gene: .; j_gene: TRBJ2-3; abundance: .; v_gene: TRBV6-2/TRBV6-3; CDR3nt: TGTGCCAGCAGTTACATCGCAAGACCAAGCACAGATACGCAGTATTTT; CDR3aa: CASSYIARPSTDTQYF
d_gene: .; j_gene: TRBJ2-3; abundance: many; v_gene: TRBV7-6; CDR3nt: TGTGCCAGCAGCTTCGAGCTCACAGATACGCAGTATTTT; CDR3aa: CASSFELTDTQYF
d_gene: TRBD2; j_gene: TRBJ2-1; abundance: .; v_gene: TRBV29-1; CDR3nt: TGCAGCGTTGTATTAGCGGGAGGGCAAAGGGGTCAAAAGTTCTTC; CDR3aa: CSVVLAGGQRGQKFF
d_gene: TRBD1; j_gene: TRBJ1-1; abundance: few; v_gene: TRBV19; CDR3nt: TGTGCCAGTAGTATAGAGGGACAGGGTGAAGCTTTCTTT; CDR3aa: CASSIEGQGEAFF
d_gene: .; j_gene: TRBJ2-1; abundance: few; v_gene: TRBV12-3/TRBV12-4; CDR3nt: TGTGCCAGCAGTTGGTGGGTACTCTACAATGAGCAGTTCTTC; CDR3aa: CASSWWVLYNEQFF
d_gene: .; j_gene: TRBJ1-1; abundance: many; v_gene: TRBV13; CDR3nt: TGTGCCAGCAGCTTACAGGGTCCGGCTGAAGCTTTCTTT; CDR3aa: CASSLQGPAEAFF
d_gene: .; j_gene: TRBJ1-1; abundance: many; v_gene: TRBV6-1; CDR3nt: TGTGCCAGCATTACGGTCCTGGGGGGTAGCGCTGAAGCTTTCTTT; CDR3aa: CASITVLGGSAEAFF
d_gene: TRBD1; j_gene: TRBJ1-1; abundance: many; v_gene: TRBV6-5; CDR3nt: TGTGCCAGCAGTTACTACGGACAGGTGATCACTGAAGCTTTCTTT; CDR3aa: CASSYYGQVITEAFF
d_gene: .; j_gene: TRBJ2-3; abundance: .; v_gene: TRBV3-1; CDR3nt: TGTGCCAGCAGCCGACAACTATCAGATACGCAGTATTTT; CDR3aa: CASSRQLSDTQYF
d_gene: TRBD1; j_gene: TRBJ1-1; abundance: many; v_gene: TRBV28; CDR3nt: TGTGCCAGCAGGGACAGGTTGAACACTGAAGCTTTCTTT; CDR3aa: CASRDRLNTEAFF
d_gene: .; j_gene: TRBJ1-1; abundance: many; v_gene: TRBV11-3; CDR3nt: TGTGCCCGCAGAGCGACTTTCTTT; CDR3aa: CARRATFF
d_gene: .; j_gene: TRBJ2-2; abundance: .; v_gene: TRBV19; CDR3nt: TGTGCCAGTAGTATCCACTCCCGGGGCCCCGAGTTGGTCACCGGGGAGCTGTTTTTT; CDR3aa: CASSIHSRGPELVTGELFF
d_gene: .; j_gene: TRBJ2-1; abundance: many; v_gene: TRBV2; CDR3nt: TGTGCCAGCAGTGAAGGAGTGCGACCTTTATACAATGAGCAGTTCTTC; CDR3aa: CASSEGVRPLYNEQFF
d_gene: .; j_gene: TRBJ1-5; abundance: few; v_gene: TRBV16; CDR3nt: TGTGCCAGCAGCTGGGGGGGCCCCGATAGCAATCAGCCCCAGCATTTT; CDR3aa: CASSWGGPDSNQPQHF
d_gene: TRBD2; j_gene: TRBJ2-2; abundance: few; v_gene: TRBV6-2/TRBV6-3; CDR3nt: TGTGCCAGCCTCATCCGGGGAGGGGACACCGGGGAGCTGTTTTTT; CDR3aa: CASLIRGGDTGELFF
d_gene: .; j_gene: TRBJ2-7; abundance: few; v_gene: TRBV3-1; CDR3nt: TGTGCCAGCAGCTTATCGGACGCCGAGCAGTACTTC; CDR3aa: CASSLSDAEQYF
d_gene: TRBD1; j_gene: TRBJ2-6; abundance: few; v_gene: TRBV3-1; CDR3nt: TGTGCCAGCAGCCTTCAGGACAGGGGTAGGGCCAACGTCCTGACTTTC; CDR3aa: CASSLQDRGRANVLTF
d_gene: .; j_gene: TRBJ1-3; abundance: .; v_gene: TRBV2; CDR3nt: TGTGCCCTTGGAAACACCATATATTTT; CDR3aa: CALGNTIYF
d_gene: .; j_gene: TRBJ2-1; abundance: few; v_gene: TRBV20-1; CDR3nt: TGCAGTGCTAGGGAGAGAGCAGTCACCTACAATGAGCAGTTCTTC; CDR3aa: CSARERAVTYNEQFF
d_gene: .; j_gene: TRBJ2-6; abundance: many; v_gene: TRBV28; CDR3nt: TGTGCCAGCAGCTACGACGGAAGCTCTGGGGCCAACGTCCTGACTTTC; CDR3aa: CASSYDGSSGANVLTF
d_gene: .; j_gene: TRBJ1-2; abundance: .; v_gene: TRBV20-1; CDR3nt: TGCAGTGCTAGAGATACTAACTCCCGGGGACCCCGGGTAGGGGGCTACACCTTC; CDR3aa: CSARDTNSRGPRVGGYTF
d_gene: .; j_gene: TRBJ2-7; abundance: .; v_gene: TRBV3-1; CDR3nt: TGTGCCAGCAGCCCACGGAGGGGCGCCGTCCGGTCCGAGCAGTACTTC; CDR3aa: CASSPRRGAVRSEQYF
d_gene: .; j_gene: TRBJ2-5; abundance: .; v_gene: TRBV18; CDR3nt: TGTGCCAGCTCGACAAGGACAGAATTGCAAGGGACCCAGTACTTC; CDR3aa: CASSTRTELQGTQYF
d_gene: .; j_gene: TRBJ2-2; abundance: few; v_gene: TRBV27; CDR3nt: TGTGCCAGCAGTTCCCGATGGGACCTAAACACCGGGGAGCTGTTTTTT; CDR3aa: CASSSRWDLNTGELFF
d_gene: TRBD2; j_gene: TRBJ2-3; abundance: .; v_gene: TRBV3-1; CDR3nt: TGTGCCAGCAGCCAAGCTGTAGCGGGTACGCAGTATTTT; CDR3aa: CASSQAVAGTQYF
d_gene: .; j_gene: TRBJ2-1; abundance: many; v_gene: TRBV20-1; CDR3nt: TGCAGCGAAACCTCAGGGAGCAATGAGCAGTTCTTC; CDR3aa: CSETSGSNEQFF
d_gene: .; j_gene: TRBJ2-2; abundance: few; v_gene: TRBV19; CDR3nt: TGTGCCAGTGATGACAGGTCGAACACCGGGGAGCTGTTTTTT; CDR3aa: CASDDRSNTGELFF
d_gene: .; j_gene: TRBJ2-1; abundance: few; v_gene: TRBV3-1; CDR3nt: TGTGCCAGCAGCCGCCTCCAAGGCAATGAGCAGTTCTTC; CDR3aa: CASSRLQGNEQFF
d_gene: TRBD2; j_gene: TRBJ2-1; abundance: .; v_gene: TRBV4-1; CDR3nt: TGCGCCAGCAGCCAAGTTAGCGGGACCTTCGGTGAGCAGTTCTTC; CDR3aa: CASSQVSGTFGEQFF
d_gene: .; j_gene: TRBJ2-1; abundance: .; v_gene: TRBV5-1; CDR3nt: TGCGCCAGCAGCATAAACGGGGGCTCCTACAATGAGCAGTTCTTC; CDR3aa: CASSINGGSYNEQFF
d_gene: .; j_gene: TRBJ1-2; abundance: many; v_gene: TRBV7-9; CDR3nt: TGTGCCAGCACCTCCCCCCGGGGGGTATATGGCTACACCTTC; CDR3aa: CASTSPRGVYGYTF
d_gene: TRBD1; j_gene: TRBJ1-1; abundance: many; v_gene: TRBV28; CDR3nt: TGTGCCAGCAGTTTGGGACAGGGTACGTTCGTTTTCTTT; CDR3aa: CASSLGQGTFVFF
d_gene: .; j_gene: TRBJ2-1; abundance: .; v_gene: TRBV4-1; CDR3nt: TGCGCCAGCCAACAGGGCTCCTACAATGAGCAGTTCTTC; CDR3aa: CASQQGSYNEQFF